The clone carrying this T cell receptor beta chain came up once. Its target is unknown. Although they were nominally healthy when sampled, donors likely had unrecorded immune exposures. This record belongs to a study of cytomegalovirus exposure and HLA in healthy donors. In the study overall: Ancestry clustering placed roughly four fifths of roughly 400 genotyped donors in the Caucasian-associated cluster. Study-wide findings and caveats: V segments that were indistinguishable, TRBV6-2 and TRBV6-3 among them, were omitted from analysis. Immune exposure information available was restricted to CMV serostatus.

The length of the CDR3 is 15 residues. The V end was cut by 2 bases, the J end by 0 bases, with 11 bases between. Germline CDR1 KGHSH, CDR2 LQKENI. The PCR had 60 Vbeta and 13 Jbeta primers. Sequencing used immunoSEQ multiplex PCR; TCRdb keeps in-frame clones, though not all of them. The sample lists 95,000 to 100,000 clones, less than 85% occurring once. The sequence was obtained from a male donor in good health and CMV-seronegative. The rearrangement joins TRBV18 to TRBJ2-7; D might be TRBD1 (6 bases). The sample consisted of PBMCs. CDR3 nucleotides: TGTGCCAGCTCACCAGTCGCAGGGGACTCCTACGAGCAGTACTTC. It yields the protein CASSPVAGDSYEQYF.